This T cell receptor (beta chain) was sequenced for a study of T cells after yellow fever vaccination. TCRdb ran MiXCR on the 5' RACE reads and lists one entry per CDR3 protein. Of some 500,000 distinct CDR3 sequences in the sample, roughly 14% were seen once. Per the germline V gene, CDR1 is DFQATT and CDR2 is SNEGSKA (reference sequence). Trimming pared 1 base from V and 3 bases from J, leaving 12 bases between. This CDR3 spans 15 amino acids. This clonotype turned up a few times. V and J are TRBV20-1 and TRBJ2-2; a weak D match, TRBD2 (6 bases). The receptor was derived from a man younger than 45 who received the YFV17D yellow fever vaccine. Sequences were derived from PBMCs, sampled on the day of the yellow fever booster vaccination. Here the CDR3 DNA reads TGCAGTGCTAGAGTCCGCGGGGCGTACACCGGGGAGCTGTTTTTT. Translated: CSARVRGAYTGELFF.